The T cell receptor beta chain described here comes from a study of T-cell memory formation after mild COVID-19. The germline CDR1 and CDR2 sequences are ENHRY and SYGVKD. This CDR3 spans 16 amino acids. V was pared by 3 bases and J by 0 bases, with 13 bases between. TCRdb analysed the 5' RACE reads with MiXCR anew, one entry per CDR3 protein. The sample consists of about 310,000 distinct CDR3 sequences, less than 20% of them appearing once. Study-level points and caveats: Memory sampled before infection contained some responding clones, suggesting cross-reactive memory joined.

In the case of this clonotype: Antigen specificity is unknown.

The chain employs TRBV10-3 and TRBJ2-3; D tentatively reads TRBD1 or TRBD2 (5 bases each). This TCR derives from a man in his late teens or twenties who had mild COVID-19 (a few samples of this study predate the infection). Cell type and time point are not known. The sample taken for sequencing was PBMCs or a T cell subset sorted from them (not recorded which). The CDR3 region has the DNA TGTGCCATCAGTGAAGGGACGGACTTCAGCACAGATACGCAGTATTTT. Its translation: CAISEGTDFSTDTQYF.